This T cell receptor (beta chain) was profiled in a study of T cell changes during pregnancy in multiple sclerosis. Germline lookup yields CDR1 MNHNY and CDR2 SVGAGI (reference sequence). This CDR3 spans 14 amino acids. V shed 0 bases, J shed 6 bases, and the junction held 4 bases outside the gene matches. Libraries were prepared by immunoSEQ multiplex PCR; TCRdb keeps only in-frame clonotypes and omits some of them. Of about 47,000 clones in the sample, 85% to 90% are singletons; the top ten hold under 2%. This sequence originates from a female donor with multiple sclerosis, enrolled in a pregnancy study. V is TRBV6-6 and J is TRBJ1-2, with TRBD1 matching over 7 bases. Sequenced here: peripheral blood, sampled in the first trimester of pregnancy. The CDR3 bases are TGTGCCAGCAGTTACTCGGACAGGAGAAATGGCTACACCTTC. Translating it yields CASSYSDRRNGYTF.